The T cell receptor beta chain under discussion was sequenced for a study of T cell repertoires in cytomegalovirus infection. Losses at the gene ends were 4 bases for V and 0 bases for J; bases not matched to a gene: 2. The V gene's germline CDR1 is MNHEY and CDR2 SVGAGI. The CDR3 extends over 15 amino acids. TCRdb independently ran MiXCR on the reads; one entry per CDR3 protein. The sample records about 890,000 distinct CDR3 sequences, roughly 30% being singletons. With respect to this clonotype: The antigen remains unidentified.

The receptor's source is a human donor in good health (CMV status not recorded). Some clones in this sample may be carry-over from other donors' samples. This chain uses TRBV6-5 with TRBJ1-3, with TRBD1 matching 8 bases. The source material was cultured CD8+ T cells from PBMCs, sampled from culture after CMV antigen stimulation. CDR3 region: CASSSDRASGNTIYF. The DNA of the CDR3 is TGTGCCAGCAGTTCGGACAGGGCCTCTGGAAACACCATATATTTT.